Listed below are T cell receptor beta chains from one sample, sequenced in a study of low-dose radiotherapy and immunotherapy resistance in tumors. Using its own MiXCR run on the reads, TCRdb lists one record per CDR3 protein. This repertoire shows about 46,000 distinct CDR3 sequences, about 10% found once; its top ten account for roughly 6.2%. This material consisted of PBMCs, taken before treatment. The receptor set was obtained from a female donor with ovarian cancer. The CDR3 runs from the conserved cysteine through the conserved F or W. The D gene is left open where the match is weak.

V	J	D	CDR3
TRBV24-1	TRBJ2-7	-	CATSDTGTLAYEQYF
TRBV3-1	TRBJ2-2	-	CASSHTGELFF
TRBV7-2	TRBJ2-3	TRBD2	CASRLAGGLDTQYF
TRBV28	TRBJ2-7	-	CASSSRRTLSDDYEQYF
TRBV27	TRBJ1-2	-	CASSLRFSEDGYTF
TRBV15	TRBJ2-5	TRBD2	CATEPTTRGSRETQYF
TRBV18	TRBJ2-3	TRBD2	CASSPISGGDTQYF
TRBV5-1	TRBJ1-6	TRBD1	CASSRTGGNSPLHF
TRBV29-1	TRBJ1-4	-	CSVPNSGAMRKNEKLFF
TRBV29-1	TRBJ1-2	TRBD1	CSVWTGLGYTF
TRBV29-1	TRBJ2-2	-	CSVGLLGKNTGELFF
TRBV5-4	TRBJ2-4	TRBD1	CASSWGDRVGGKNIQYF